This T cell receptor (beta chain) was retrieved from a study of shared clonotypes between healthy human individuals. Findings and limits, study-wide: Represented diversity (both genetic and exposure-history) was limited by the small number of donors.

For this clone: The target antigen is unknown.

The germline V gene encodes CDR1 SGHAT and CDR2 FQNNGV. V was trimmed by 0 bases and J by 0 bases, leaving 15 bases between them. The CDR3 is 17 residues long. Repertoires were generated with immunoSEQ multiplex PCR, while TCRdb's copy carries only in-frame clones and drops some. The sample includes fewer than 3 million clones, 85% to 95% seen only once; the top ten take 0.37%. The chain carries TRBV11-2 and TRBJ2-7, with a tentative D call TRBD1 (5 bases). Sequencing was done on a sample of naive CD4+ T cells from PBMCs. Subset indicated: CD45RA+ positively selected. This TCR derives from a man aged 18 to 29 in good health. Some clones in this sample may be carry-over from other donors' samples. The CDR3 reads CASSLDALFDSSYEQYF. The CDR3 DNA sequence: TGTGCCAGCAGCTTAGACGCGTTGTTCGACAGCTCCTACGAGCAGTACTTC.